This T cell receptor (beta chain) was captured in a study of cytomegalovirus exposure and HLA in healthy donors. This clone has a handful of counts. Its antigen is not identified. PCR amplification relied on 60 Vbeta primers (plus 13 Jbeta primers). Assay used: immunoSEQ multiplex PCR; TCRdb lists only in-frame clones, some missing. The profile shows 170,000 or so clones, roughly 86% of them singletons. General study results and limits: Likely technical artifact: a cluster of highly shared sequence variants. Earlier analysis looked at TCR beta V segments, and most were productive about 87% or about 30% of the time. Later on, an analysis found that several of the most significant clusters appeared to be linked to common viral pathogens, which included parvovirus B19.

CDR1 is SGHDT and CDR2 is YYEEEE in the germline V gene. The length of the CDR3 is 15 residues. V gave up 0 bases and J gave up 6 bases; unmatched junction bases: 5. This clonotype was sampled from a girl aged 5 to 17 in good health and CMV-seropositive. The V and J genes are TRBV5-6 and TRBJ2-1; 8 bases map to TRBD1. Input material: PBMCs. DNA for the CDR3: TGTGCCAGCAGCTTGGGACAGGGGAGGATCAATGAGCAGTTCTTC. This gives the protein CASSLGQGRINEQFF.